Below are 32 T cell receptor beta chains sequenced from a single sample in a study of identifying expanded T cells in peripheral blood. Repertoires were generated with immunoSEQ multiplex PCR, while TCRdb's copy carries only in-frame clones and drops some. The sample lists 65,000 to 95,000 clones, roughly 84% occurring once. Sequencing was performed on blood. The receptors were gathered from a person aged 18 to 70 in good health.

The chain has TRBV7-9 and TRBJ2-3; no clear D. The V gene's germline CDR1 is SEHNR and CDR2 FQNEAQ (reference sequence). The CDR3 contains 10 residues. Between the trimmed V and J ends, which lost 8 bases and 3 bases, there was a span of 3 bases. The CDR3 region is CASETDTQYF. As DNA, the CDR3 is TGTGCCAGCGAAACAGATACGCAGTATTTT.

The chain employs TRBV12-5 and TRBJ2-1; tentatively, D is TRBD2 (5 bases). Germline CDR1 reads LGHNT; CDR2 reads FRNRAP. The CDR3 spans 15 residues. Deletions cut 0 bases from V and 6 bases from J, with 12 bases between. The CDR3 protein is CASGLVGLTANEQFF. CDR3 nucleotide sequence: TGTGCTAGTGGTTTGGTAGGACTTACCGCCAATGAGCAGTTCTTC.

The genes are TRBV28 and TRBJ2-7, with a possible D match to TRBD2 (6 bases). Deletions cut 6 bases from V and 4 bases from J, with 13 bases between. In germline, CDR1 is MDHEN, CDR2 SYDVKM. The CDR3 loop spans 13 amino acids. The CDR3 nucleotides are TGTGCCAGCAGACGGGGGAACCCTTACGAGCAGTACTTC. Encoded protein: CASRRGNPYEQYF.

The chain is built from TRBV19 and TRBJ2-1; D perhaps matches TRBD1 (7 bases). V dropped 3 bases and J dropped 6 bases, with 24 bases sitting between them. The CDR3 runs to 18 residues. CDR1 is LNHDA, CDR2 SQIVND, per germline (reference sequence). As DNA, the CDR3 is TGTGCCAGTAGTATCCGCGGGACAGTTGGCGGAGGGGTCAATGAGCAGTTCTTC. Protein: CASSIRGTVGGGVNEQFF.

The chain carries TRBV7-6 and TRBJ2-7; D gene uncertain. V was clipped by 0 bases and J by 5 bases, with 5 bases between them. CDR1 is SGHVS and CDR2 is FNYEAQ in the germline V gene. The CDR3 has 12 residues. The DNA of the CDR3 is TGTGCCAGCAGCTTAGCGGTAGACGAGCAGTACTTC. Protein sequence: CASSLAVDEQYF.

The chain couples TRBV9 to TRBJ1-5, with TRBD1 identical over 11 bases. Per the germline V gene, CDR1 is SGDLS and CDR2 is YYNGEE. The CDR3 loop spans 15 amino acids. The junction had 3 bases not matched to a gene; V was cut back by 0 bases and J by 7 bases. The CDR3 reads CASSVGTGGGQPQHF. The CDR3 DNA reads as TGTGCCAGCAGCGTAGGGACAGGGGGCGGACAGCCCCAGCATTTT.

The chain combines TRBV7-8 with TRBJ2-5, with D perhaps TRBD2 (6 bases). Germline loops: CDR1 SGHVS, CDR2 FQNEAQ. Trimming stripped 4 bases from V and 3 bases from J, with 12 bases between. This CDR3 contains 14 residues. The CDR3 bases are TGTGCCAGCAGCTCCCCGGGGGACGAAGAGACCCAGTACTTC. Translating it yields CASSSPGDEETQYF.

V is TRBV4-2 and J is TRBJ1-5; TRBD1 matches 7 bases. From germline, CDR1 is LGHNA and CDR2 YNFKEQ. The V and J ends lost 4 bases and 2 bases, in that order; junction bases with no gene match: 5. The length of the CDR3 is 15 residues. CDR3 nucleotide sequence: TGTGCCAGCAGCCTCGGGACAGCCGGCAATCAGCCCCAGCATTTT. Translated: CASSLGTAGNQPQHF.

The chain has TRBV4-3 and TRBJ1-2, with TRBD1 identical over 7 bases. CDR1 and CDR2 from the germline V gene are LGHNA and YSLEER. V gave up 4 bases and J gave up 4 bases; unmatched junction bases: 3. The CDR3 has 13 residues. The CDR3 region has the DNA TGCGCCAGCAGCCGCGACAGGGTCTATGGCTACACCTTC. It yields the protein CASSRDRVYGYTF.

The chain employs TRBV14 and TRBJ1-5; 7 nucleotides line up with TRBD1. The CDR3 covers 18 residues. From germline, CDR1 is SGHDN and CDR2 FVKESK. V shed 0 bases, J shed 6 bases, and the junction held 14 bases outside the gene matches. This chain's CDR3 is CASSQDHRLDRDIQPQHF. Written as DNA, the CDR3 is TGTGCCAGCAGCCAAGATCATAGGCTAGACAGGGATATTCAGCCCCAGCATTTT. Full variable domain (remainder filled in from reference TRBV14 and TRBJ1-5): EAGVTQFPSHSVIEKGQTVTLRCDPISGHDNLYWYRRVMGKEIKFLLHFVKESKQDESGMPNNRFLAERTGGTYSTLKVQPAELEDSGVYFCASSQDHRLDRDIQPQHFGDGTRLSIL.

The chain carries TRBV7-2 and TRBJ2-7, with 7 bases aligning to TRBD2. This CDR3 is 14 amino acids long. V was clipped by 8 bases and J by 3 bases; unmatched bases: 10. The germline gives CDR1 SGHTA, CDR2 FQGNSA. CDR3 in DNA: TGTGCCAGCCGTCCTTTGGGGGGGAACTACGAGCAGTACTTC. It codes for CASRPLGGNYEQYF.

This clone came up a few times. The chain combines TRBV7-3 with TRBJ2-1; 9 bases line up with TRBD1. V lost 5 bases and J lost 3; bases outside the gene matches: 5. Germline CDR1 SGHTA, CDR2 FQGTGA. The CDR3 contains 15 residues. CDR3 nucleotide sequence: TGTGCCAGCAGCGAACCGGGACAGGGCTACAATGAGCAGTTCTTC. Translated, it gives CASSEPGQGYNEQFF.

The chain employs TRBV29-1 and TRBJ2-7; 7 bases align to TRBD2. CDR1 and CDR2 from the germline V gene are SQVTM and ANQGSEA. The CDR3 runs 14 residues. Unmatched junction bases numbered 9, after V lost 5 bases and J lost 2 bases. CDR3 in DNA: TGCAGCGTTCGGGGGGAACTAGCCACCTACGAGCAGTACTTC. Its protein is CSVRGELATYEQYF.

Worth noting for this clone: The junction shows a germline mismatch at one end, possibly a read error. The rearrangement links TRBV7-7 to TRBJ2-1; 7 bases are a match to TRBD2. Germline values: CDR1 SSHAT, CDR2 FNYEAQ (reference sequence). This CDR3 is built from 17 residues. This CDR3 is CASSLAIDAGVGNEQFF. CDR3 nucleotide sequence: TGTGCTAGCAGCTTAGCGATCGACGCGGGAGTTGGCAATGAGCAGTTCTTC.

The V gene is TRBV29-1, the J gene TRBJ1-5; 9 bases agree with TRBD1. Germline CDR1 reads SQVTM; CDR2 reads ANQGSEA. The V gene end was trimmed by 7 bases and the J gene end by 5 bases; junction bases not matched to a gene: 6. CDR3 length: 13 residues. The CDR3 here is CSATGGADQPQHF. DNA of the CDR3: TGCAGCGCAACAGGGGGCGCGGATCAGCCCCAGCATTTT.

The sample holds many counts of this clone. J is TRBJ1-1 and V is TRBV28, with D possibly being TRBD1 (5 bases). The CDR3 has 14 amino acids. Per the germline V gene, CDR1 is MDHEN and CDR2 is SYDVKM. V shed 3 bases and J shed 1 base, with 9 bases lying between them. The CDR3 nucleotides are TGTGCCAGCAGTTTCCCTGACAGGAACACTGAAGCTTTCTTT. It codes for CASSFPDRNTEAFF.

The chain has TRBV5-8 and TRBJ2-7; 7 bases match TRBD2. This CDR3 has 15 residues. The germline V gene encodes CDR1 SGHTS and CDR2 YDEGEE. The V gene end was trimmed by 5 bases and the J gene end by 3 bases; junction bases not matched to a gene: 11. The CDR3, as DNA: TGTGCCAGCAGGGCCGGGGGGTGGCTAGGCTACGAGCAGTACTTC. Translation: CASRAGGWLGYEQYF.

The chain uses TRBV7-9 and TRBJ2-1; D not certain. Germline V CDR1 and CDR2: SEHNR, FQNEAQ (reference sequence). The V gene lost 5 bases and the J gene lost 6 bases, with 2 bases spanning the gap. This CDR3 region has 10 residues. This CDR3 is CASSPNEQFF. The CDR3 DNA sequence: TGTGCCAGCAGCCCCAATGAGCAGTTCTTC.

V is TRBV6-5 and J is TRBJ2-3, with unresolved D. Germline CDR1 is MNHEY and CDR2 is SVGAGI. This CDR3 spans 12 amino acids. Trimming cost V 4 bases and J 5 bases, with 7 bases left between them. In nucleotides, the CDR3 is TGTGCCAGCAGTTCTCGCCAAGATACGCAGTATTTT. Protein sequence: CASSSRQDTQYF.

The J gene is TRBJ1-2, the V gene TRBV5-1; TRBD1 matches at 9 bases. Trimming cost V 2 bases and J 8 bases; bases outside gene matches: 10. Germline-derived CDR1 and CDR2 are SGHRS and YFSETQ. The CDR3 contains 15 residues. Here the CDR3 DNA reads TGCGCCAGCAGCTTAAATTCCGGGACAGGGTACGGCTACACCTTC. It yields the protein CASSLNSGTGYGYTF.

The chain recombines TRBV11-3 with TRBJ1-1; possible D gene TRBD1, 6 bases. V was trimmed by 5 bases and J by 4 bases, leaving 11 bases between them. CDR1 is SGHNT and CDR2 is YENEEA in the germline V gene. CDR3 length equals 13 residues. In DNA, the CDR3 is TGTGCCAGCAGCGAAGACAGGAGCACTGAAGCTTTCTTT. Encoded protein: CASSEDRSTEAFF.

The chain links TRBV6-1 to TRBJ2-7; possible D gene TRBD2, 6 bases. CDR3 length equals 15 residues. Looked up from germline, CDR1 is MNHNS and CDR2 is SASEGT. The V gene lost 0 bases and the J gene lost 3 bases, with 12 bases spanning the gap. CDR3 sequence reads: CASSEADGSSYEQYF. CDR3 sequence (DNA): TGTGCCAGCAGTGAAGCGGACGGGAGCAGCTACGAGCAGTACTTC.

The chain is built from TRBV7-2 and TRBJ2-3, with D perhaps matching TRBD1 (7 bases). V was pared by 2 bases and J by 4 bases, with 13 bases between. The CDR3 spans 15 residues. Germline lookup yields CDR1 SGHTA and CDR2 FQGNSA. CDR3 in amino acids: CASSLQAGGSDTQYF. In nucleotides, the CDR3 is TGTGCCAGCAGCTTACAGGCAGGGGGGTCAGATACGCAGTATTTT.

The gene calls are TRBV5-4 and TRBJ2-7; TRBD1 aligns across 8 bases. V dropped 2 bases and J dropped 5; count of bases not matched to a gene: 6. CDR1 and CDR2 (germline): SGHNT, YYREEE (reference sequence). The CDR3 sequence is 14 residues long. For the CDR3, the DNA is TGTGCCAGCAGCTTAGGACAGGGATCGGACGAGCAGTACTTC. It specifies CASSLGQGSDEQYF.

The chain couples TRBV7-2 to TRBJ1-1; D might be TRBD1 (6 bases). V lost 7 bases to trimming and J lost 1 base, with 13 bases between them. In germline, CDR1 is SGHTA, CDR2 FQGNSA. The CDR3 loop spans 14 amino acids. The CDR3 reads CASNFDRTNTEAFF. CDR3 bases: TGTGCCAGCAACTTCGACAGGACGAACACTGAAGCTTTCTTT.

The rearrangement joins TRBV7-2 to TRBJ1-5, with D tentatively TRBD1 (5 bases). The CDR3 length is 15 residues. CDR1 and CDR2 (germline): SGHTA, FQGNSA. The V end lost 1 base, the J end lost 0 bases, and 7 bases lay between the germline ends. CDR3 sequence reads: CASSLGRDSNQPQHF. The DNA of the CDR3 is TGTGCCAGCAGCTTAGGCAGGGATAGCAATCAGCCCCAGCATTTT.

The genes are TRBV6-1 and TRBJ2-3; 11 bases are shared with TRBD2. Trimming cost V 6 bases and J 7 bases; bases outside gene matches: 9. The germline V gene has CDR1 MNHNS and CDR2 SASEGT. The CDR3 length is 15 residues. The CDR3 nucleotides read TGTGCCAGCAGAGGAACTAGCGGGAGTTTGTATACGCAGTATTTT. This encodes CASRGTSGSLYTQYF.

This sequence joins TRBV19 and TRBJ2-7; possibly TRBD2 for D (6 bases). The germline CDR1 and CDR2 sequences are LNHDA and SQIVND (reference sequence). Trimming stripped 7 bases from V and 2 bases from J, with 15 bases between. The CDR3 runs 14 residues. CDR3 nucleotide sequence: TGTGCCAGTACCCCAGCGGGTCCTACCTACGAGCAGTACTTC. This translates into CASTPAGPTYEQYF. The whole variable domain, remainder taken from reference TRBV19 and TRBJ2-7, is DGGITQSPKYLFRKEGQNVTLSCEQNLNHDAMYWYRQDPGQGLRLIYYSQIVNDFQKGDIAEGYSVSREKKESFPLTVTSAQKNPTAFYLCASTPAGPTYEQYFGPGTRLTVT.

CDR3 coding DNA: TGTGCCTGGAGTGTGGTGGACTACTACGAGCAGTACTTC. It codes for CAWSVVDYYEQYF. This chain uses TRBV30 with TRBJ2-7; tentatively, D is TRBD2 (6 bases). The CDR3 has 13 residues. Trimming removed 0 bases from V and 3 bases from J, with 9 bases in between. Germline V gene lookup returns CDR1 GTSNPN and CDR2 SVGIG (reference sequence).

The chain is built from TRBV25-1 and TRBJ1-1; TRBD1 might be the D (6 bases). The V gene's germline CDR1 is MGHDK and CDR2 SYGVNS. The V gene lost 4 bases and the J gene lost 4 bases, with 19 bases spanning the gap. This CDR3 contains 16 residues. The CDR3 here is CASSANRVGLSTEAFF. In nucleotides, the CDR3 is TGTGCCAGCAGTGCCAACAGGGTAGGACTTAGCACTGAAGCTTTCTTT.

V and J are TRBV7-8 and TRBJ2-5, with 9 nucleotides matching TRBD2. The CDR3 extends over 15 amino acids. CDR1 is SGHVS, CDR2 FQNEAQ, per germline. Trimming took 4 bases from V and 6 from J; bases not matched to a gene: 9. The CDR3 loop reads CASSSEGLARQTQYF. CDR3 nucleotide sequence: TGTGCCAGCAGCTCAGAAGGACTAGCGAGGCAGACCCAGTACTTC. Drawing the rest from reference TRBV7-8 and TRBJ2-5, the complete variable domain is GAGVSQSPRYKVAKRGQDVALRCDPISGHVSLFWYQQALGQGPEFLTYFQNEAQLDKSGLPSDRFFAERPEGSVSTLKIQRTQQEDSAVYLCASSSEGLARQTQYFGPGTRLLVL.

This chain joins TRBV6-1 and TRBJ2-1; 10 bases line up with TRBD2. This CDR3 has 17 residues. Looked up from germline, CDR1 is MNHNS and CDR2 is SASEGT. The J segment lost 4 bases and the V segment lost 2 bases, leaving 8 bases of the junction unmatched. CDR3: CASSEFFSSGSYNEQFF. In DNA, the CDR3 is TGTGCCAGCAGTGAATTCTTCTCTAGCGGGAGTTACAATGAGCAGTTCTTC.